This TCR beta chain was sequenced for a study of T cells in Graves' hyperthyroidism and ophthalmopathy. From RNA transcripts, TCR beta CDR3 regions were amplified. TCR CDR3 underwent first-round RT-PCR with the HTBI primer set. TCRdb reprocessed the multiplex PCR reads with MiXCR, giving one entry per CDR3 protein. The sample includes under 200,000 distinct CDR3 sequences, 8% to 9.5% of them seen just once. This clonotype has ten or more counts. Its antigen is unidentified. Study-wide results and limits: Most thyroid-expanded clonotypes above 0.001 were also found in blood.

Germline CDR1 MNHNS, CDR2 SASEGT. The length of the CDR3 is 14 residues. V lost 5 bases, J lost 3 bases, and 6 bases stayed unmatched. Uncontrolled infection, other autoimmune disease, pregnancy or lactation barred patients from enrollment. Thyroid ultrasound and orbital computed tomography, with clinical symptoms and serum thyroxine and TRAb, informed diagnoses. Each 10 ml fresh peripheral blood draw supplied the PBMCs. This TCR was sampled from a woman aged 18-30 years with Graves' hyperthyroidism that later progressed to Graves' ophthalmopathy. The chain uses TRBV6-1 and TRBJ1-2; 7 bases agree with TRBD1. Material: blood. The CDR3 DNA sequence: TGTGCCAGCAGTTTACAGGGGACTCACTATGGCTACACCTTC. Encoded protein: CASSLQGTHYGYTF.